These 22 T cell receptor beta chains were all obtained from the same sample, sequenced in a study of beta chain features in type 1 diabetes. Expressed TCRB transcripts got sequenced, as all isolated RNA was reverse transcribed. TCRdb's copy holds only in-frame clones and misses some; the assay was immunoSEQ multiplex PCR. The data hold about 260,000 clones, with more than 65% observed a single time. The sample consisted of naive CD4+ T cells from blood. The origin of the receptors is a man aged 30 to 45 in good health.

J is TRBJ2-7 and V is TRBV11-2; no clear D. V lost 8 bases and J 3 bases, leaving 5 bases between the germline ends. Germline CDR1 is SGHAT and CDR2 is FQNNGV. This CDR3 comprises 10 residues. Here the CDR3 reads CASGHYEQYF. In DNA, the CDR3 is TGTGCCAGCGGGCACTACGAGCAGTACTTC.

This sequence joins TRBV25-1 and TRBJ2-3, with a tentative D call TRBD2 (6 bases). The CDR3 covers 13 residues. Germline V CDR1 and CDR2: MGHDK, SYGVNS. With 7 bases removed from V and 3 bases from J, the gap between germline ends came to 11 bases. The CDR3 coding sequence is TGTGCCAGCATTTCGGGGACTACAGATACGCAGTATTTT. It is translated as CASISGTTDTQYF.

Details on this clone: In the same sample, other DNA sequences code for this CDR3. The chain links TRBV5-1 to TRBJ2-3; possibly TRBD2 for D (5 bases). Germline-derived CDR1 and CDR2 are SGHRS and YFSETQ. The CDR3 has 14 residues. V lost 0 bases and J lost 0, with 5 bases in between. DNA for the CDR3: TGCGCCAGCAGCTTGGGCGGGAGCACAGATACGCAGTATTTT. This codes for CASSLGGSTDTQYF.

CDR3 in DNA: TGTGCCAGCAGCCGTGGGTACAGCACAGATACGCAGTATTTT. Its translation is CASSRGYSTDTQYF. The chain carries TRBV9 and TRBJ2-3; the D is unclear. The CDR3 covers 14 residues. Germline CDR1 SGDLS, CDR2 YYNGEE. The V end lost 4 bases, the J end lost 0 bases, and 9 bases lay between the germline ends.

This sequence joins TRBV9 and TRBJ2-2; D might be TRBD1 (6 bases). The CDR3 contains 14 residues. From germline, CDR1 is SGDLS and CDR2 YYNGEE. The V gene lost 3 bases and the J gene lost 9 bases, with 15 bases spanning the gap. Here the CDR3 reads CASSGTGSLRELFF. As DNA, the CDR3 is TGTGCCAGCAGCGGCACAGGGAGCCTAAGGGAGCTGTTTTTT.

This chain links TRBV15 with TRBJ2-7; TRBD1 agrees at 7 bases. The CDR3 runs 15 residues. The V segment lost 0 bases and the J segment 4 bases; nucleotides outside the gene matches: 6. Germline V lookup: CDR1 LNHNV, CDR2 YYDKDF (reference sequence). CDR3 sequence: CATSRDTGAGYEQYF. The CDR3 DNA sequence: TGTGCCACCAGCAGAGATACAGGGGCAGGATACGAGCAGTACTTC.

The chain uses TRBV10-3 and TRBJ2-3; 8 bases line up with TRBD2. V dropped 4 bases and J dropped 0; count of bases not matched to a gene: 6. CDR1 is ENHRY and CDR2 is SYGVKD in the germline V gene. There are 16 residues in the CDR3. The CDR3 DNA is TGTGCCATCAGTGTACCTAGCGGGTCGAGCACAGATACGCAGTATTTT. The encoded protein is CAISVPSGSSTDTQYF.

This clone was seen a handful of times. The CDR3 DNA follows: TGCAGCGTTGAGACTGTGGACTACAATGAGCAGTTCTTC. As protein: CSVETVDYNEQFF. This sequence joins TRBV29-1 and TRBJ2-1; D gene uncertain. V lost 3 bases and J lost 3, with 9 bases in between. The length of the CDR3 is 13 residues. Germline-derived CDR1 and CDR2 are SQVTM and ANQGSEA.

The chain uses TRBV15 and TRBJ1-1; unclear D gene. CDR1 and CDR2 from the germline V gene are LNHNV and YYDKDF (reference sequence). V lost 0 bases and J 1 base, leaving 6 bases between the germline ends. The CDR3 loop spans 14 amino acids. The CDR3 is CATSRDSGNTEAFF. The CDR3 nucleotides read TGTGCCACCAGCAGAGATAGCGGGAACACTGAAGCTTTCTTT.

The chain uses TRBV30 and TRBJ1-5; D is ambiguous. V was clipped by 3 bases and J by 5 bases, with 2 bases between them. CDR3 length: 10 residues. Germline loops: CDR1 GTSNPN, CDR2 SVGIG (reference sequence). CDR3 sequence reads: CAWRYQPQHF. In DNA, the CDR3 is TGTGCCTGGAGATATCAGCCCCAGCATTTT.

The rearrangement links TRBV23-1 to TRBJ2-1; the match to TRBD2 covers 9 bases. TRBV23-1 is given ORF status, its function remaining uncertain. V gave up 3 bases and J gave up 2 bases; unmatched junction bases: 8. This CDR3 region has 17 residues. The CDR3 sequence is CASSQFQGLAPYNEQFF. The CDR3 bases are TGCGCCAGCAGTCAGTTTCAAGGACTAGCGCCCTACAATGAGCAGTTCTTC.

In this sample, this clone turned up a few times. The DNA for the CDR3 is TGTGCCAGCAGTGAACGGGACAGGGGTTCACCCCTCCACTTT. Translation: CASSERDRGSPLHF. The chain carries TRBV25-1 and TRBJ1-6, with TRBD1 identical over 10 bases. CDR3 length equals 14 residues. The germline gives CDR1 MGHDK, CDR2 SYGVNS. V shed 2 bases and J 9 bases; nucleotides not matched to a gene: 1.

The J gene is TRBJ2-3, the V gene TRBV2; no clear D gene. The V end was cut by 2 bases, the J end by 1 base, with 4 bases between. Germline V gives CDR1 SNHLY, CDR2 FYNNEI. CDR3 size: 13 residues. CDR3 sequence: CASSEQGTDTQYF. CDR3 coding DNA: TGTGCCAGCAGTGAACAGGGCACAGATACGCAGTATTTT. Looking up the rest from reference TRBV2 and TRBJ2-3 gives the full variable domain: EPEVTQTPSHQVTQMGQEVILRCVPISNHLYFYWYRQILGQKVEFLVSFYNNEISEKSEIFDDQFSVERPDGSNFTLKIRSTKLEDSAMYFCASSEQGTDTQYFGPGTRLTVL.

The chain combines TRBV27 with TRBJ2-7; a weak D match, TRBD2 (5 bases). V was clipped by 3 bases and J by 3 bases, with 15 bases between them. There are 15 residues in the CDR3. Germline lookup yields CDR1 MNHEY and CDR2 SMNVEV (reference sequence). The CDR3 sequence: CASSFEGEAHYEQYF. The CDR3 DNA reads TGTGCCAGCAGTTTCGAGGGCGAGGCCCACTACGAGCAGTACTTC.

The V and J genes are TRBV30 and TRBJ1-4, with D hard to call. Germline CDR1 is GTSNPN and CDR2 is SVGIG (reference sequence). CDR3 length: 15 amino acids. Trimming took 1 base from V and 11 from J, leaving 20 bases between them. The CDR3 coding sequence is TGTGCCTGGAGTGCTGCCCGAACCTCACCTCGGAAACTGTTTTTT. It codes for CAWSAARTSPRKLFF.

With regard to this clone: Within the sample, other DNA sequences also encode this same CDR3. In DNA, the CDR3 is TGTGCCAGCAGCCTTACGGGCACAGATACGCAGTATTTT. Translation gives CASSLTGTDTQYF. This chain uses TRBV5-4 with TRBJ2-3; D gene uncertain. CDR3 length equals 13 residues. Germline CDR1 reads SGHNT; CDR2 reads YYREEE (reference sequence). Trimming removed 4 bases from V and 1 base from J, with 7 bases in between.

This clone showed up just once. The genes are TRBV6-5 and TRBJ2-7, with TRBD2 matching over 7 bases. Per germline, CDR1 MNHEY and CDR2 SVGAGI. Trimming took 5 bases from V and 1 from J; bases not matched to a gene: 5. CDR3 length: 14 amino acids. DNA of the CDR3: TGTGCCAGCAGTCTTACCGGGAGGTCCTACGAGCAGTACTTC. Encoded protein: CASSLTGRSYEQYF.

V gene TRBV2 combines with J gene TRBJ2-1, with TRBD2 matching 8 bases. The germline V gene encodes CDR1 SNHLY and CDR2 FYNNEI. The CDR3 runs 14 residues. Losses at the gene ends were 6 bases for V and 4 bases for J; bases not matched to a gene: 5. CDR3 in amino acids: CASRGAGAYNEQFF. The CDR3 bases are TGTGCCAGCAGGGGAGCGGGAGCTTACAATGAGCAGTTCTTC. Based on the CDR3 plus reference TRBV2 and TRBJ2-1, the full variable domain is EPEVTQTPSHQVTQMGQEVILRCVPISNHLYFYWYRQILGQKVEFLVSFYNNEISEKSEIFDDQFSVERPDGSNFTLKIRSTKLEDSAMYFCASRGAGAYNEQFFGPGTRLTVL.

J is TRBJ2-7 and V is TRBV5-5, with D unclear. V was trimmed by 1 base and J by 4 bases, leaving 15 bases between them. The CDR3 has 15 amino acids. The germline gives CDR1 SGHKS, CDR2 YYEKEE (reference sequence). The CDR3 protein is CASSLTLTDQYEQYF. For the CDR3, the DNA is TGTGCCAGCAGCTTGACGCTGACCGATCAGTACGAGCAGTACTTC.

This clone was detected a few times. J is TRBJ2-7 and V is TRBV7-2; TRBD1 agrees at 9 bases. Unmatched junction bases numbered 18, after V lost 5 bases and J lost 4 bases. Germline-derived CDR1 and CDR2 are SGHTA and FQGNSA. The length of the CDR3 is 18 residues. The CDR3 DNA is TGTGCCAGCAGCCCCGGGACAGGGCTACGGGACGCCTCTTACGAGCAGTACTTC. Protein product: CASSPGTGLRDASYEQYF.

The rearrangement joins TRBV2 to TRBJ2-7; the match to TRBD1 covers 10 bases. Germline-derived CDR1 and CDR2 are SNHLY and FYNNEI. The ends lost 5 bases at V and 2 bases at J; junction bases unmatched: 6. The CDR3 totals 15 residues. The CDR3 coding sequence is TGTGCCAGCAGTCGGGACAGGGGCTCTACCTACGAGCAGTACTTC. This encodes CASSRDRGSTYEQYF.

The chain combines TRBV4-3 with TRBJ2-7; D is possibly TRBD1 (5 bases). Trimming removed 0 bases at V and 2 bases at J, with 8 bases between. The germline CDR1 and CDR2 sequences are LGHNA and YSLEER. CDR3 length: 14 amino acids. The CDR3 reads CASSQDLRAYEQYF. The CDR3 DNA is TGCGCCAGCAGCCAAGATCTCAGGGCCTACGAGCAGTACTTC.